Presented here are 25 T cell receptor beta chains from one specimen sequenced in a study of cytomegalovirus exposure and HLA in healthy donors. PCR primers comprised 60 Vbeta and 13 Jbeta primers. Sequencing used immunoSEQ multiplex PCR; TCRdb keeps in-frame clones, though not all of them. This sample carries 110,000 or so clones, about four fifths of them seen once, and the ten largest clones take 2.5%. The sample consisted of PBMCs. Receptors were obtained from a woman between 18 and 29 years old in good health and CMV-seronegative.

This chain joins TRBV10-1 and TRBJ1-3, with D maybe TRBD1 (5 bases). Germline lookup yields CDR1 WNHNN and CDR2 SYGVQD (reference sequence). This CDR3 contains 16 residues. The V end was cut by 2 bases, the J end by 2 bases, with 13 bases between. DNA for the CDR3: TGCGCCAGCAGTGAGGTCGGGCAGGGCGCTGGAAACACCATATATTTT. Amino acids: CASSEVGQGAGNTIYF.

The V and J genes are TRBV28 and TRBJ1-5; D perhaps matches TRBD1 (5 bases). With 4 bases removed from V and 3 bases from J, the gap between germline ends came to 16 bases. Germline lookup yields CDR1 MDHEN and CDR2 SYDVKM. The CDR3 loop spans 16 amino acids. The CDR3 loop reads CASSSFDSGPNQPQHF. The CDR3 nucleotides are TGTGCCAGCAGTTCCTTTGACAGTGGCCCCAATCAGCCCCAGCATTTT.

The rearrangement uses TRBV2 and TRBJ1-6; possibly TRBD1 for D (6 bases). Trimming removed 5 bases at V and 6 bases at J, with 14 bases between. The CDR3 is 15 residues long. Per the germline V gene, CDR1 is SNHLY and CDR2 is FYNNEI. CDR3 loop: CASSLGTPLNSPLHF. The CDR3 region has the DNA TGTGCCAGCAGTCTCGGGACACCTCTTAATTCACCCCTCCACTTT.

The chain is built from TRBV28 and TRBJ1-2, with 7 bases identical to TRBD1. V lost 4 bases to trimming and J lost 1 base; unmatched junction nucleotides: 9. The CDR3 loop spans 16 amino acids. Germline V CDR1 and CDR2: MDHEN, SYDVKM. The CDR3 bases are TGTGCCAGCAGTTCGGACGGGACAGCCTATAACTATGGCTACACCTTC. Amino acid sequence: CASSSDGTAYNYGYTF.

This clone was observed a handful of times. V and J are TRBV5-1 and TRBJ1-3; 7 positions agree with TRBD1. Trimming at V came to 2 bases and at J to 4 bases, leaving 3 bases not matched to a gene. This CDR3 is 14 amino acids long. The germline gives CDR1 SGHRS, CDR2 YFSETQ. The CDR3 sequence: CASSFTGDGNTIYF. CDR3 coding DNA: TGCGCCAGCAGCTTCACAGGGGACGGAAACACCATATATTTT.

The chain employs TRBV27 and TRBJ2-3, with 8 bases that match TRBD2. The CDR3 contains 15 residues. Looked up from germline, CDR1 is MNHEY and CDR2 is SMNVEV (reference sequence). Trimming cost V 5 bases and J 2 bases; bases outside gene matches: 6. CDR3 loop: CASSERGLTTDTQYF. The DNA for the CDR3 is TGTGCCAGCAGTGAGCGGGGGCTAACCACAGATACGCAGTATTTT.

The chain uses TRBV28 and TRBJ1-1; D unclear. The CDR3 is made up of 14 amino acids. Per germline, CDR1 MDHEN and CDR2 SYDVKM. The V gene lost 3 bases and the J gene lost 3 bases, with 11 bases spanning the gap. CDR3 DNA: TGTGCCAGCAGTTTTGCGGATCTTTACACTGAAGCTTTCTTT. This translates into CASSFADLYTEAFF.

This sequence joins TRBV28 and TRBJ2-3; weak D call: TRBD2 (5 bases). Trimming took off 7 bases at V and 0 bases at J, with 17 bases between the two ends. CDR3 size: 16 residues. Germline CDR1 MDHEN, CDR2 SYDVKM. As DNA, the CDR3 is TGTGCCAGCATCCACAGAGCGGCAACTAGCACAGATACGCAGTATTTT. It encodes CASIHRAATSTDTQYF.

The chain carries TRBV29-1 and TRBJ1-1; 8 bases fit TRBD1. The CDR3 length is 13 residues. Trimming took 7 bases from V and 1 from J; bases not matched to a gene: 5. Germline CDR1 and CDR2: SQVTM and ANQGSEA. CDR3 sequence (DNA): TGCAGCGAGAAGACAGGGGAGAACACTGAAGCTTTCTTT. Translating gives CSEKTGENTEAFF. The complete variable domain, with remaining parts taken from reference TRBV29-1 and TRBJ1-1, reads SAVISQKPSRDICQRGTSLTIQCQVDSQVTMMFWYRQQPGQSLTLIATANQGSEATYESGFVIDKFPISRPNLTFSTLTVSNMSPEDSSIYLCSEKTGENTEAFFGQGTRLTVV.

There are a few counts of this clone. V usage is TRBV6-5 and J usage is TRBJ2-2; maybe TRBD1 (6 bases). Deletions cut 7 bases from V and 2 bases from J, with 14 bases between. This CDR3 comprises 15 residues. Germline CDR1 MNHEY, CDR2 SVGAGI. CDR3 bases: TGTGCCAGCACCCCCGGGACAATTAACACCGGGGAGCTGTTTTTT. Its translation is CASTPGTINTGELFF.

The V gene is TRBV5-1, the J gene TRBJ2-7; maybe TRBD1 (5 bases). The CDR3 contains 13 residues. Trimming removed 5 bases at V and 0 bases at J, with 9 bases between. Germline lookup yields CDR1 SGHRS and CDR2 YFSETQ. CDR3 loop: CASRPRDSYEQYF. In DNA form, the CDR3 reads TGCGCCAGCAGGCCCAGGGACTCCTACGAGCAGTACTTC.

In this sample, this clone turned up a few times. The chain is built from TRBV9 and TRBJ1-1; TRBD1 matches 9 bases. Germline assignment: CDR1 SGDLS and CDR2 YYNGEE. The CDR3 contains 15 residues. The ends lost 3 bases at V and 5 bases at J; junction bases unmatched: 8. CDR3 residues: CASSATTGGETEAFF. The CDR3 DNA reads as TGTGCCAGCAGCGCCACCACAGGGGGCGAAACTGAAGCTTTCTTT. Filled out from reference TRBV9 and TRBJ1-1, the complete variable domain reads DSGVTQTPKHLITATGQRVTLRCSPRSGDLSVYWYQQSLDQGLQFLIQYYNGEERAKGNILERFSAQQFPDLHSELNLSSLELGDSALYFCASSATTGGETEAFFGQGTRLTVV.

The chain is built from TRBV27 and TRBJ1-6; perhaps TRBD1 as D (6 bases). CDR3 length equals 17 residues. Germline CDR1 and CDR2: MNHEY and SMNVEV (reference sequence). V was cut by 3 bases and J by 8 bases, with 20 bases left in between. The CDR3 here is CASSFLLGTREDSPLHF. The CDR3, as DNA: TGTGCCAGCAGTTTTCTGCTAGGGACACGGGAAGATTCACCCCTCCACTTT.

The J gene is TRBJ2-5, the V gene TRBV9; D not certain. Trimming took 0 bases from V and 5 from J, leaving 14 bases between them. Germline-derived CDR1 and CDR2 are SGDLS and YYNGEE. This CDR3 is built from 15 residues. As DNA, the CDR3 is TGTGCCAGCAGCGTAGAGTTCAATGATCGGGAGACCCAGTACTTC. Protein product: CASSVEFNDRETQYF.

This chain joins TRBV11-3 and TRBJ2-2, with D possibly TRBD2 on 6 matching bases. Between the trimmed V and J ends, which lost 3 bases and 7 bases, there was a span of 15 bases. This CDR3 is built from 15 residues. Germline loops: CDR1 SGHNT, CDR2 YENEEA. The DNA of the CDR3 is TGTGCCAGCAGCTTCGAGCCCGGGGGTCACGGGGAGCTGTTTTTT. As protein: CASSFEPGGHGELFF. Using reference TRBV11-3 and TRBJ2-2 for the parts outside the CDR3, the full variable domain is EAGVVQSPRYKIIEKKQPVAFWCNPISGHNTLYWYLQNLGQGPELLIRYENEEAVDDSQLPKDRFSAERLKGVDSTLKIQPAELGDSAVYLCASSFEPGGHGELFFGEGSRLTVL.

V and J are TRBV28 and TRBJ1-1; no clear D gene. The germline V gene encodes CDR1 MDHEN and CDR2 SYDVKM. Trimming pared 10 bases from V and 1 base from J, leaving 16 bases between. The CDR3 has 14 residues. The CDR3 spells CATCDLRGNTEAFF. The CDR3 nucleotides read TGTGCCACCTGTGACCTTCGGGGGAACACTGAAGCTTTCTTT.

The V and J genes are TRBV7-6 and TRBJ1-5, with 7 nucleotides matching TRBD1. Germline CDR1 SGHVS, CDR2 FNYEAQ. The CDR3 runs 13 residues. V trimming: 6 bases; J trimming: 9 bases; junction bases outside the gene matches: 8. This chain's CDR3 is CASSPDRERPQHF. The CDR3 region has the DNA TGTGCCAGCAGTCCAGACAGGGAGAGGCCCCAGCATTTT.

This chain links TRBV28 with TRBJ2-7; 11 bases are shared with TRBD2. The junction had 8 bases not matched to a gene; V was cut back by 6 bases and J by 1 base. The CDR3 sequence is 16 residues long. CDR1 is MDHEN and CDR2 is SYDVKM in the germline V gene. The CDR3 DNA reads TGTGCCAGCAGACCCTATAGCGGGAGGGGGTCCTACGAGCAGTACTTC. Encoded protein: CASRPYSGRGSYEQYF.

Remarks on this clone: A junction boundary mismatches the germline segment, possibly from a read error. The genes are TRBV6-6 and TRBJ1-1; no reliable D call. Germline V gene sequence: CDR1 MNHNY, CDR2 SVGAGI (reference sequence). The CDR3 is 14 amino acids. The CDR3 region is CASSYSMGDTEAFF. The DNA of the CDR3 is TGTGCCAGCAGCTACTCAATGGGAGACACTGAAGCTTTCTTT.

This chain uses TRBV6-1 with TRBJ1-3; D gene unclear. Trimming shortened V by 2 bases and J by 4 bases, and 6 bases separated the two germline ends. This CDR3 contains 13 residues. CDR1 is MNHNS, CDR2 SASEGT, per germline. This CDR3 reads CASSEWAGNTIYF. CDR3 coding DNA: TGTGCCAGCAGTGAATGGGCGGGAAACACCATATATTTT.

The V call is TRBV28, the J call TRBJ1-1; a possible D gene is TRBD1 (6 bases). Germline V lookup: CDR1 MDHEN, CDR2 SYDVKM. The CDR3 length is 14 residues. Trimming removed 3 bases at V and 1 base at J, with 9 bases between. The CDR3 loop is CASSLTGANTEAFF. The CDR3 bases are TGTGCCAGCAGTTTGACAGGAGCGAACACTGAAGCTTTCTTT.

The chain recombines TRBV6-1 with TRBJ2-2; 7 nucleotides line up with TRBD2. J gave up 6 bases and V 4 bases, and 11 bases lay outside the gene matches. The CDR3 runs to 16 residues. Germline CDR1 and CDR2: MNHNS and SASEGT. This CDR3 is CASSGLLGRESGELFF. The DNA of the CDR3 is TGTGCCAGCAGTGGCCTCTTGGGGCGGGAGTCCGGGGAGCTGTTTTTT.

The chain joins TRBV30 to TRBJ2-3; no clear D. Germline CDR1 reads GTSNPN; CDR2 reads SVGIG (reference sequence). This CDR3 spans 12 amino acids. The V gene lost 1 base and the J gene lost 3 bases, with 5 bases spanning the gap. The CDR3, as DNA: TGTGCCTGGAGTGGGGCGACAGATACGCAGTATTTT. Translation: CAWSGATDTQYF.

The CDR3 loop reads CASSLNKASGGSTDTQYF. The CDR3, as DNA: TGTGCCAGCAGCTTAAATAAAGCTAGCGGGGGGTCCACAGATACGCAGTATTTT. The chain joins TRBV7-2 to TRBJ2-3; TRBD2 aligns across 11 bases. CDR3 length: 18 amino acids. The germline V gene has CDR1 SGHTA and CDR2 FQGNSA. J lost 2 bases, V lost 2 bases, and 9 bases had no gene match.

The genes are TRBV7-9 and TRBJ2-1; TRBD1 is a possible D gene (6 bases). V lost 2 bases and J 10 bases, leaving 12 bases between the germline ends. Germline-derived CDR1 and CDR2 are SEHNR and FQNEAQ (reference sequence). This CDR3 has 13 amino acids. The CDR3, as DNA: TGTGCCAGCAGCTTAAGGGCGGACAGCGAGCAGTTCTTC. As protein: CASSLRADSEQFF.